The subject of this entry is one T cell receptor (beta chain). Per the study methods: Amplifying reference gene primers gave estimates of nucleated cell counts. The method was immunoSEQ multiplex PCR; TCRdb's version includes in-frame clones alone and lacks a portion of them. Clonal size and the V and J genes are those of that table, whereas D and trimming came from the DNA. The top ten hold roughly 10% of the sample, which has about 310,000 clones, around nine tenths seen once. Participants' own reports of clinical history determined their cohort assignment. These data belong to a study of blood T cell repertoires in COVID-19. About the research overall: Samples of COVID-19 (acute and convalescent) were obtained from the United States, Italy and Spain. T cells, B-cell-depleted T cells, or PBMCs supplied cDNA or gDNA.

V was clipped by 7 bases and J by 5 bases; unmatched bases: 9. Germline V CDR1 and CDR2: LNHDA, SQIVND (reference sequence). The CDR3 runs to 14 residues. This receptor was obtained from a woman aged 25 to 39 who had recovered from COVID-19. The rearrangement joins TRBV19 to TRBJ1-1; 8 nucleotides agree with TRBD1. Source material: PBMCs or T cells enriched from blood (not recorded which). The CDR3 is CASIGTGRGTEAFF. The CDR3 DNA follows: TGTGCCAGTATTGGGACAGGACGGGGGACTGAAGCTTTCTTT.